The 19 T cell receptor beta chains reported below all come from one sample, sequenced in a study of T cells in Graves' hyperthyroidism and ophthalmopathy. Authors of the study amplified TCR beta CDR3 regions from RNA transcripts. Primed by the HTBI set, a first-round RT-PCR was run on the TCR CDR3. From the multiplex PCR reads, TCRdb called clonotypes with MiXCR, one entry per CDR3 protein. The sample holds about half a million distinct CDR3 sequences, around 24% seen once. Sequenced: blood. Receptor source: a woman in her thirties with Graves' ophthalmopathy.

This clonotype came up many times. CDR3 sequence: CASSVASGQGYGYTF. In nucleotides, the CDR3 is TGTGCCAGCAGCGTAGCGTCGGGCCAGGGCTATGGCTACACCTTC. The chain recombines TRBV9 with TRBJ1-2, with a possible D match to TRBD1 (5 bases). This CDR3 contains 15 residues. The V and J ends lost 0 bases and 4 bases respectively, with 13 bases between them. CDR1 is SGDLS, CDR2 YYNGEE, per germline.

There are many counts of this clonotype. CDR3 in DNA: TGTGCCAGCAGACCCCCCTTGGACACCGGCTACACCTTC. Encoded protein: CASRPPLDTGYTF. The V gene is TRBV7-9, the J gene TRBJ1-2; a possible D gene is TRBD1 (5 bases). The CDR3 extends over 13 amino acids. V gave up 6 bases and J gave up 8 bases, with 16 bases separating them. Germline CDR1 is SEHNR and CDR2 is FQNEAQ (reference sequence).

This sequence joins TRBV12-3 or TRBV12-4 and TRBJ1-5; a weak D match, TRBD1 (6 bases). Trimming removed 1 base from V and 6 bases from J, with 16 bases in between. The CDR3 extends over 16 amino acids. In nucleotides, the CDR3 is TGTGCCAGCAGTTTAGGGGGCAGGGACATAATTCAGCCCCAGCATTTT. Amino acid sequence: CASSLGGRDIIQPQHF.

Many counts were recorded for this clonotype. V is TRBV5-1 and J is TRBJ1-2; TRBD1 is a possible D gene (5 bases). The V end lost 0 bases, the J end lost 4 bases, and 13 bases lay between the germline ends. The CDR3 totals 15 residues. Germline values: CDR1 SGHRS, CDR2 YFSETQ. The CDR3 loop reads CASSLDGTAVYGYTF. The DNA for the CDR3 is TGCGCCAGCAGCTTGGATGGGACGGCCGTCTATGGCTACACCTTC.

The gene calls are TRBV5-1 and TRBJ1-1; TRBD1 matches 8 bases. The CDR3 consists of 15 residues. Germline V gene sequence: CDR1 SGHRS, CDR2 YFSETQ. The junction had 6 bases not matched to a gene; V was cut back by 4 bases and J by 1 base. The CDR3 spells CASSSNRGRNTEAFF. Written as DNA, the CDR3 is TGCGCCAGCAGCAGTAACAGGGGGAGGAACACTGAAGCTTTCTTT.

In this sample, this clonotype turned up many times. In DNA, the CDR3 is TGTGCCAGCAGGACTCCATGGTGGCCTTATGGCTACACCTTC. It encodes CASRTPWWPYGYTF. V is TRBV12-3 or TRBV12-4 and J is TRBJ1-2; D is undetermined. The CDR3 contains 14 residues. Deletions cut 6 bases from V and 5 bases from J, with 16 bases between.

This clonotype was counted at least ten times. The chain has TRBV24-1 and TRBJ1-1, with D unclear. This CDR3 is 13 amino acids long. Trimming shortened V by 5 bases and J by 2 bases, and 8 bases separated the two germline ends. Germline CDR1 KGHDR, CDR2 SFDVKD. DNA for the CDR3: TGTGCCACCAGTGGGGAAGCTAACACTGAAGCTTTCTTT. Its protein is CATSGEANTEAFF.

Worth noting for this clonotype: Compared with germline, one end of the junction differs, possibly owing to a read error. Here the CDR3 DNA reads TGTGCCAGCAGTTTAGCTCGGATCTTTGGGGCCAACGTTCTGACTTTC. It encodes CASSLARIFGANVLTF. The chain uses TRBV12-3 or TRBV12-4 and TRBJ2-6, with a tentative D call TRBD1 (5 bases). The CDR3 sequence is 16 residues long.

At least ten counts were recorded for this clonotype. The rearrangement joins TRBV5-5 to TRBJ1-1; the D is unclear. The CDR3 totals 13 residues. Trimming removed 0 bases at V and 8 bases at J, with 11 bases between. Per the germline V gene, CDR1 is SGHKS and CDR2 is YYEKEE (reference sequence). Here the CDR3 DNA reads TGTGCCAGCAGCTTGGGCCAGCGATGGGAAGCTTTCTTT. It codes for CASSLGQRWEAFF.

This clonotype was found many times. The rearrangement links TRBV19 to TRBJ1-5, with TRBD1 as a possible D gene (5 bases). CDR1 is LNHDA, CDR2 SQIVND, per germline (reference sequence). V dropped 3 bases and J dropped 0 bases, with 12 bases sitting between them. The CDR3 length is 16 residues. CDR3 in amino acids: CASSIRGRDSNQPQHF. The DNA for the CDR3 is TGTGCCAGTAGTATTCGAGGCAGGGATAGCAATCAGCCCCAGCATTTT.

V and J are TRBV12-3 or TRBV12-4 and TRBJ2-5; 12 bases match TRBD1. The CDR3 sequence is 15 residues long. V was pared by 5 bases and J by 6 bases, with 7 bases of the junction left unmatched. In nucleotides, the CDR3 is TGTGCCAGCAGTCGTGGGGGACAGGGGGCGAAGACCCAGTACTTC. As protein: CASSRGGQGAKTQYF.

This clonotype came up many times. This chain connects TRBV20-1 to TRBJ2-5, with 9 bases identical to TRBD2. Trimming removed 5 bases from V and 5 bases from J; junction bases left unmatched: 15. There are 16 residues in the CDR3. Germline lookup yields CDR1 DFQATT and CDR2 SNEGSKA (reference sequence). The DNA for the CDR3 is TGCAGTGCTCGCGCACTAGGGGGCGCGGGAGGGGAGACCCAGTACTTC. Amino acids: CSARALGGAGGETQYF.

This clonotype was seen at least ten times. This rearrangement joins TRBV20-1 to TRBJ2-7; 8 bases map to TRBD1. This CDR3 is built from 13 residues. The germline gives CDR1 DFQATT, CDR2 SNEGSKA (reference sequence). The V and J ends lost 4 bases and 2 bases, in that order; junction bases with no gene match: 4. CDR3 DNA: TGCAGTGCTAATAGACAGGGGACCTACGAGCAGTACTTC. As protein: CSANRQGTYEQYF.

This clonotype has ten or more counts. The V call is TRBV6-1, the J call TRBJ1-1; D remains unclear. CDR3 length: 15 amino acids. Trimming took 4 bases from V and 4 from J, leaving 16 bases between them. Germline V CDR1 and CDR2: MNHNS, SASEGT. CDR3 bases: TGTGCCAGCAGTGCGCCGGACTTGGCGGTCACTGAAGCTTTCTTT. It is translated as CASSAPDLAVTEAFF.

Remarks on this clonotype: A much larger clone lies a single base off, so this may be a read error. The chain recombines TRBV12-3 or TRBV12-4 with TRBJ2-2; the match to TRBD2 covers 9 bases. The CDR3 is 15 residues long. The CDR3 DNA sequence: TGTGCCAGCAGTTCGACTAGCGGTGGCACCGGGGAGCTGTGTTTT. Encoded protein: CASSSTSGGTGELCF.

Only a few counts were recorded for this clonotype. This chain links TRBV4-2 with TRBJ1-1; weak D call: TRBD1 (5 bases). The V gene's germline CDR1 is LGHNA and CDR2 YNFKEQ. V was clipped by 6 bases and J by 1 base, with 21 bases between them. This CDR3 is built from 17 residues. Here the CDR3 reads CASRRGTALEWNTEAFF. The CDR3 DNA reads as TGTGCCAGCAGAAGAGGGACGGCCCTCGAGTGGAACACTGAAGCTTTCTTT.

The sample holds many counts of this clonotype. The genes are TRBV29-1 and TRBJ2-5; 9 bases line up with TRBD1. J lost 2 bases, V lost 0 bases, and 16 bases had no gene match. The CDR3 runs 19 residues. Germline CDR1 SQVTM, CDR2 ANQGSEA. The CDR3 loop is CSVEEWGQGHNPLQETQYF. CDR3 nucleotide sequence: TGCAGCGTTGAAGAGTGGGGACAGGGCCACAACCCCCTTCAAGAGACCCAGTACTTC.

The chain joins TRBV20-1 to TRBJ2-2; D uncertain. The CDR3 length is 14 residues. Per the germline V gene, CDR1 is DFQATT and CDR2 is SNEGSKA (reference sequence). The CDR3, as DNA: TGCAGCGCCCAAAAGACTTCTGGCGCCGGGGAGCTGTTTTTT. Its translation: CSAQKTSGAGELFF.

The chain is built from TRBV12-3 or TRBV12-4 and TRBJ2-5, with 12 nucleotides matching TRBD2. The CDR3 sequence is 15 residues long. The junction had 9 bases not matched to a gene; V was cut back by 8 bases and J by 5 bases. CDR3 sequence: CASGLAGGPVETQYF. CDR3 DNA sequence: TGTGCCAGCGGGCTAGCGGGGGGGCCCGTGGAGACCCAGTACTTC.